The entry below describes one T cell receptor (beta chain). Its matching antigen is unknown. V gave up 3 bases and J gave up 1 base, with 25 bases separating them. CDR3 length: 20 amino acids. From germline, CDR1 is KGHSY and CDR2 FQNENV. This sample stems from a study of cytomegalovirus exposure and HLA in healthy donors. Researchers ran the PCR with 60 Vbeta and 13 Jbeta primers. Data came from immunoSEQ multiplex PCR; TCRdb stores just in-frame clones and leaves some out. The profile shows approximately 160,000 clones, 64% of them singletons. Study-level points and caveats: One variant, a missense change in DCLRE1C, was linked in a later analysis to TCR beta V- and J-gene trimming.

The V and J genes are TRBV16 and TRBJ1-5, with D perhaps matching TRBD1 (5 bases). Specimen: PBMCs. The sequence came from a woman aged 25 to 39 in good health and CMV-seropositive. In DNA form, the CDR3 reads TGTGCCAGCAGCCAGCAGACAGTCGAGGTGCGCCCGTCCAGCAATCAGCCCCAGCATTTT. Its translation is CASSQQTVEVRPSSNQPQHF.